These 11 T cell receptor beta chains were all obtained from the same sample, sequenced in a study of shared clonotypes between healthy human individuals. Here immunoSEQ multiplex PCR was the method, and the copy in TCRdb shows in-frame clones only, minus some. Counted here are 2 million to 2.5 million clones, roughly 92% occurring once; the ten biggest clones make up around 0.35%. Sequencing was done on a sample of naive CD4+ T cells from PBMCs. This sample's subset: CD45RA+ positively selected. The source of these receptors is a man aged 18 to 30 in good health. Some clones in this sample may be carry-over from other donors' samples.

The V call is TRBV6-1, the J call TRBJ2-3; 10 positions agree with TRBD2. CDR1 and CDR2 from the germline V gene are MNHNS and SASEGT. The CDR3 totals 17 residues. Germline trimming cut 3 bases from V and 4 bases from J; bases unmatched to any gene: 10. The CDR3 reads CASSDGASGRWADTQYF. Here the CDR3 DNA reads TGTGCCAGCAGTGATGGGGCTAGCGGGAGATGGGCAGATACGCAGTATTTT.

The chain links TRBV7-2 to TRBJ1-2; unclear D gene. The V gene lost 1 base and the J gene lost 3 bases, with 6 bases spanning the gap. The CDR3 is made up of 13 amino acids. Germline V CDR1 and CDR2: SGHTA, FQGNSA. CDR3 sequence: CASSLVADYGYTF. Here the CDR3 DNA reads TGTGCCAGCAGCTTAGTCGCAGACTATGGCTACACCTTC.

Comments on this clone: A read error may account for a junction end that differs from germline. This rearrangement joins TRBV6-1 to TRBJ2-7; 14 bases are shared with TRBD2. Germline loops: CDR1 MNHNS, CDR2 SASEGT. The CDR3 sequence is 14 residues long. CDR3 DNA: TGTGCCAGCAGTGAGGGGGGGACTAGCGGGAGCAGACACTTC. It encodes CASSEGGTSGSRHF.

V usage is TRBV5-4 and J usage is TRBJ2-1; TRBD2 matches at 7 bases. CDR1 and CDR2 (germline): SGHNT, YYREEE (reference sequence). Losses at the gene ends were 5 bases for V and 0 bases for J; bases not matched to a gene: 14. The CDR3 extends over 18 amino acids. CDR3 region: CASRSWLAVNGSYNEQFF. CDR3 nucleotide sequence: TGTGCCAGCAGAAGCTGGCTAGCGGTTAACGGCTCCTACAATGAGCAGTTCTTC.

This clone was recorded a few times. The chain is built from TRBV9 and TRBJ1-1, with 9 nucleotides matching TRBD1. This CDR3 comprises 15 residues. J lost 1 base, V lost 3 bases, and 4 bases had no gene match. Per the germline V gene, CDR1 is SGDLS and CDR2 is YYNGEE. CDR3 in DNA: TGTGCCAGCAGCGCGATGGGACAGGGGAACACTGAAGCTTTCTTT. The encoded protein is CASSAMGQGNTEAFF.

V is TRBV5-1 and J is TRBJ2-5; D not resolved. Germline lookup yields CDR1 SGHRS and CDR2 YFSETQ. V gave up 0 bases and J gave up 2 bases, with 5 bases separating them. The CDR3 totals 13 residues. The CDR3 here is CASSLGMQETQYF. The CDR3 DNA reads TGCGCCAGCAGCTTGGGTATGCAAGAGACCCAGTACTTC.

The genes are TRBV9 and TRBJ2-1, with D maybe TRBD2 (6 bases). Germline-derived CDR1 and CDR2 are SGDLS and YYNGEE. This CDR3 is 14 amino acids long. The ends were cut back, 4 bases at V and 6 bases at J, with 14 bases in the middle. CDR3 DNA sequence: TGTGCCAGCAGCCCTCATGCGGGATCCAATGAGCAGTTCTTC. Amino acid sequence: CASSPHAGSNEQFF.

The rearrangement links TRBV7-2 to TRBJ1-1; D not resolved. Germline V gene sequence: CDR1 SGHTA, CDR2 FQGNSA. V was cut by 3 bases and J by 8 bases, with 13 bases left in between. This CDR3 is 13 amino acids long. In nucleotides, the CDR3 is TGTGCCAGCAGCTTTCCCGGACCGGAGGAAGCTTTCTTT. Translating it yields CASSFPGPEEAFF.

The chain recombines TRBV28 with TRBJ2-5; D gene unclear. Looked up from germline, CDR1 is MDHEN and CDR2 is SYDVKM. V was cut by 9 bases and J by 4 bases, with 15 bases left in between. This CDR3 spans 13 amino acids. CDR3 residues: CASLGGNGETQYF. DNA for the CDR3: TGTGCCAGTCTTGGTGGAAACGGAGAGACCCAGTACTTC.

The chain couples TRBV5-1 to TRBJ2-5, with 9 bases aligning to TRBD1. The trim removed 6 bases at V and 1 base at J, leaving 7 bases unmatched. This CDR3 region has 15 residues. Germline V gene lookup returns CDR1 SGHRS and CDR2 YFSETQ. The CDR3, as DNA: TGCGCCAGCAACTCCGGGACAGGGATCCAAGAGACCCAGTACTTC. Protein: CASNSGTGIQETQYF.

The chain links TRBV28 to TRBJ1-2; TRBD1 matches 10 bases. This CDR3 has 15 residues. The ends lost 2 bases at V and 4 bases at J; junction bases unmatched: 4. CDR1 MDHEN and CDR2 SYDVKM come from the germline V gene. In DNA, the CDR3 is TGTGCCAGCAGTTTAGGACAGGGGGATCTCTATGGCTACACCTTC. This translates into CASSLGQGDLYGYTF.